The 30 T cell receptor beta chains presented below share a single source sample, sequenced in a study of long-term antiretroviral therapy in people with HIV (dated by TCRdb to between 2021 and 2024). The immunoSEQ hsTCRB v3.0 assay was used at survey level resolution to sequence the TRB variable region. Entries here come from immuneACCESS through TCRdb and include only in-frame sequences with V and J called. Some clones fail to appear in such tables; in the studies checked, an unresolved V gene covers under half of the shortfall, and the cause of the remainder is unknown. This sample holds 20,000 to 25,000 clones; approximately 89% were observed only once. The leading ten clones occupy 3.3% of the sample. The source was unsorted PBMCs, collected 2.6 years after starting antiretroviral therapy. The receptors here all came from a woman between 50 and 59 years old with HIV.

The chain combines TRBV10-3 with TRBJ2-3, with D maybe TRBD2 (5 bases). Germline V CDR1 and CDR2: ENHRY, SYGVKD. The V and J ends lost 4 bases and 0 bases respectively, with 17 bases between them. The CDR3 extends over 17 amino acids. CDR3 protein: CAISGTLGAASTDTQYF. The CDR3, as DNA: TGTGCCATCAGTGGAACCCTGGGAGCGGCAAGCACAGATACGCAGTATTTT.

This chain joins TRBV27 and TRBJ2-2, with unresolved D. V shed 5 bases and J shed 5 bases, with 12 bases lying between them. Germline V gene data show CDR1 as MNHEY and CDR2 as SMNVEV (reference sequence). The CDR3 length is 14 residues. CDR3: CASSLQWGTGELFF. CDR3 coding DNA: TGTGCCAGCAGTCTCCAGTGGGGAACCGGGGAGCTGTTTTTT.

The rearrangement joins TRBV5-1 to TRBJ1-2, with 8 bases fitting TRBD1. The trim removed 1 base at V and 8 bases at J, leaving 4 bases unmatched. Germline V gene data show CDR1 as SGHRS and CDR2 as YFSETQ. The CDR3 has 13 residues. CDR3 region: CASSLSGGDGYTF. The CDR3, as DNA: TGCGCCAGCAGCTTGTCAGGGGGCGACGGCTACACCTTC.

The chain joins TRBV4-3 to TRBJ1-3, with a tentative D call TRBD1 (5 bases). Germline V gives CDR1 LGHNA, CDR2 YSLEER. V lost 0 bases and J lost 3, with 12 bases in between. The CDR3 covers 16 residues. CDR3 nucleotide sequence: TGCGCCAGCAGCCAAGATTCAGGGACCTTTGGAAACACCATATATTTT. This gives the protein CASSQDSGTFGNTIYF.

The V call is TRBV11-2, the J call TRBJ2-1; D ambiguous. Looked up from germline, CDR1 is SGHAT and CDR2 is FQNNGV. This CDR3 is built from 10 residues. Deletions cut 3 bases from V and 8 bases from J, with 2 bases between. The CDR3: CASSFHEQFF. The CDR3 DNA follows: TGTGCCAGCAGCTTTCATGAGCAGTTCTTC.

The chain links TRBV2 to TRBJ1-5; D may be TRBD1 (5 bases). Per the germline V gene, CDR1 is SNHLY and CDR2 is FYNNEI. V was clipped by 4 bases and J by 6 bases, with 10 bases between them. The CDR3 length is 13 residues. This chain's CDR3 is CASSARESQPQHF. The CDR3, as DNA: TGTGCCAGCAGTGCCAGGGAAAGTCAGCCCCAGCATTTT.

This rearrangement joins TRBV7-2 to TRBJ2-1, with D unresolved. This CDR3 has 13 residues. Germline-derived CDR1 and CDR2 are SGHTA and FQGNSA. Trimming left V 0 bases short and J 6 bases short, with 6 bases between. In DNA, the CDR3 is TGTGCCAGCAGCTTAGCGTGGGGCAATGAGCAGTTCTTC. This codes for CASSLAWGNEQFF.

The chain has TRBV27 and TRBJ2-1; a weak D match, TRBD2 (5 bases). V gave up 2 bases and J gave up 6 bases, with 14 bases separating them. Germline lookup yields CDR1 MNHEY and CDR2 SMNVEV (reference sequence). The CDR3 loop spans 15 amino acids. This CDR3 reads CASSLAGGRPNEQFF. For the CDR3, the DNA is TGTGCCAGCAGTTTAGCGGGCGGGCGCCCCAATGAGCAGTTCTTC.

The V and J genes are TRBV7-2 and TRBJ2-5; possible D gene TRBD1, 6 bases. The ends were cut back, 4 bases at V and 1 base at J, with 13 bases in the middle. Germline V gene sequence: CDR1 SGHTA, CDR2 FQGNSA. The CDR3 length is 15 residues. This chain's CDR3 is CASSSNQGSQETQYF. DNA for the CDR3: TGTGCCAGCAGCTCGAATCAGGGGTCCCAAGAGACCCAGTACTTC. Together with reference TRBV7-2 and TRBJ2-5, the CDR3 gives the full variable domain: GAGVSQSPSNKVTEKGKDVELRCDPISGHTALYWYRQSLGQGLEFLIYFQGNSAPDKSGLPSDRFSAERTGGSVSTLTIQRTQQEDSAVYLCASSSNQGSQETQYFGPGTRLLVL.

The V call is TRBV27, the J call TRBJ2-2; 8 nucleotides line up with TRBD2. This CDR3 spans 12 amino acids. From germline, CDR1 is MNHEY and CDR2 SMNVEV (reference sequence). V shed 7 bases and J 9 bases; nucleotides not matched to a gene: 4. The CDR3 is CASTAGDRELFF. The CDR3 DNA follows: TGTGCCAGCACAGCGGGAGACAGGGAGCTGTTTTTT.

This clone was recorded a few times. V is TRBV28 and J is TRBJ2-7; 10 bases align to TRBD1. CDR3 length: 14 amino acids. Losses at the gene ends were 5 bases for V and 5 bases for J; bases not matched to a gene: 6. From germline, CDR1 is MDHEN and CDR2 SYDVKM. The CDR3 reads CASSLGTGVNEQYF. The CDR3 region has the DNA TGTGCCAGCAGTCTCGGGACAGGGGTAAACGAGCAGTACTTC.

This clone showed up just a few times. The V and J genes are TRBV29-1 and TRBJ2-7; 9 bases are shared with TRBD2. CDR3 size: 14 residues. The trim removed 0 bases at V and 6 bases at J, leaving 6 bases unmatched. Germline V gene lookup returns CDR1 SQVTM and CDR2 ANQGSEA. The CDR3 DNA follows: TGCAGCGTTGAAGAGTACGGGACTAGCCTCGAGCAGTACTTC. Protein: CSVEEYGTSLEQYF.

V and J are TRBV4-1 and TRBJ2-1; weak D call: TRBD2 (5 bases). The V gene's germline CDR1 is MGHRA and CDR2 YSYEKL. Trimming took 6 bases from V and 2 from J, leaving 14 bases between them. The CDR3 runs to 15 residues. The CDR3 here is CASSRMLAPYNEQFF. The CDR3 DNA is TGCGCCAGCAGTCGAATGTTAGCGCCCTACAATGAGCAGTTCTTC.

The J gene is TRBJ2-7, the V gene TRBV7-2; D not certain. Germline V gene lookup returns CDR1 SGHTA and CDR2 FQGNSA. Deletions cut 5 bases from V and 0 bases from J, with 11 bases between. This CDR3 contains 14 residues. The CDR3 region is CASSLQSSSYEQYF. The CDR3 DNA reads as TGTGCCAGCAGCCTCCAAAGTAGCTCCTACGAGCAGTACTTC.

The rearrangement uses TRBV27 and TRBJ2-3; D might be TRBD1 or TRBD2, each matching 5 bases. CDR3 size: 14 residues. The germline V and J ends were trimmed by 1 base and 14 bases, with 19 bases remaining between them. Germline values: CDR1 MNHEY, CDR2 SMNVEV (reference sequence). The CDR3 DNA follows: TGTGCCAGCAGTTTATGGGGCATAGTGGGAGAGGTGTATTTT. Translating gives CASSLWGIVGEVYF.

This clone occurred a few times. The chain combines TRBV29-1 with TRBJ1-2; D is unclear. CDR1 SQVTM and CDR2 ANQGSEA come from the germline V gene. The CDR3 is 12 residues long. Trimming cost V 0 bases and J 1 base, with 3 bases left between them. This CDR3 is CSVEEGNYGYTF. The CDR3, as DNA: TGCAGCGTTGAAGAGGGTAACTATGGCTACACCTTC.

The rearrangement uses TRBV28 and TRBJ2-7, with 10 bases fitting TRBD1. CDR1 is MDHEN and CDR2 is SYDVKM in the germline V gene. This CDR3 spans 14 amino acids. Trimming removed 6 bases from V and 7 bases from J; junction bases left unmatched: 9. CDR3 protein: CASSLGTGVGEQYF. CDR3 nucleotide sequence: TGTGCCAGCAGCCTCGGGACAGGGGTTGGTGAGCAGTACTTC.

This chain joins TRBV9 and TRBJ2-5; 16 bases map to TRBD2. This CDR3 region has 16 residues. Germline CDR1 and CDR2: SGDLS and YYNGEE. V was pared by 3 bases and J by 5 bases, with 4 bases of the junction left unmatched. CDR3 nucleotides: TGTGCCAGCAGCGGGGGGACTAGCGGGAGGGGTGAGACCCAGTACTTC. Its translation: CASSGGTSGRGETQYF.

The V and J genes are TRBV7-9 and TRBJ2-3, with TRBD1 matching over 10 bases. The J segment lost 3 bases and the V segment lost 5 bases, leaving 8 bases of the junction unmatched. Germline CDR1 reads SEHNR; CDR2 reads FQNEAQ (reference sequence). The CDR3 covers 16 residues. The CDR3 nucleotides read TGTGCCAGCAGCCGTAATGGACAGGGGGGGACAGATACGCAGTATTTT. Protein sequence: CASSRNGQGGTDTQYF.

CDR3 in amino acids: CASRRQGTEQPQHF. In nucleotides, the CDR3 is TGTGCCAGCAGACGACAGGGAACGGAACAGCCCCAGCATTTT. The chain is built from TRBV5-8 and TRBJ1-5; TRBD1 matches 7 bases. V lost 5 bases to trimming and J lost 7 bases; unmatched junction nucleotides: 9. Germline loops: CDR1 SGHTS, CDR2 YDEGEE. CDR3 length: 14 amino acids.

V usage is TRBV7-2 and J usage is TRBJ2-3; TRBD2 matches at 12 bases. Germline V gene lookup returns CDR1 SGHTA and CDR2 FQGNSA. Unmatched junction bases numbered 8, after V lost 5 bases and J lost 2 bases. The CDR3 extends over 17 amino acids. The CDR3 sequence: CASSPRGLAGYTDTQYF. The CDR3 coding sequence is TGTGCCAGCAGCCCCCGTGGACTAGCGGGATACACAGATACGCAGTATTTT.

This clone was counted only a few times. The chain uses TRBV6-1 and TRBJ2-7, with D perhaps matching TRBD1 or TRBD2 (5 bases each). Trimming removed 3 bases at V and 3 bases at J, with 15 bases between. The CDR3 has 15 residues. Germline V gene sequence: CDR1 MNHNS, CDR2 SASEGT. The CDR3 loop is CASSDDTGTDYEQYF. In DNA form, the CDR3 reads TGTGCCAGCAGTGACGACACCGGGACGGACTACGAGCAGTACTTC.

This rearrangement joins TRBV25-1 to TRBJ1-5; TRBD1 is a possible D gene (5 bases). V lost 3 bases, J lost 7 bases, and 10 bases lay in between. Germline lookup yields CDR1 MGHDK and CDR2 SYGVNS. There are 13 residues in the CDR3. The CDR3 sequence is CASSDAWGQPQHF. The CDR3 DNA reads as TGTGCCAGCAGTGATGCGTGGGGCCAGCCCCAGCATTTT.

This sequence joins TRBV11-2 and TRBJ1-1; D is ambiguous. The CDR3 contains 13 residues. V was shortened by 4 bases and J by 1 base, with 7 bases between the two germline ends. In germline, CDR1 is SGHAT, CDR2 FQNNGV. This CDR3 is CASSSYANTEAFF. Here the CDR3 DNA reads TGTGCCAGCAGCTCCTATGCGAACACTGAAGCTTTCTTT. The full variable domain, with the rest looked up from reference TRBV11-2 and TRBJ1-1, is EAGVAQSPRYKIIEKRQSVAFWCNPISGHATLYWYQQILGQGPKLLIQFQNNGVVDDSQLPKDRFSAERLKGVDSTLKIQPAKLEDSAVYLCASSSYANTEAFFGQGTRLTVV.

This clone was seen more than once but under ten times. The chain uses TRBV28 and TRBJ1-2, with D possibly TRBD1 on 6 matching bases. From germline, CDR1 is MDHEN and CDR2 SYDVKM. V was shortened by 5 bases and J by 0 bases, with 16 bases between the two germline ends. This CDR3 contains 16 residues. In DNA form, the CDR3 reads TGTGCCAGCAGTGGGCAGGGGAGGGGAGCTAACTATGGCTACACCTTC. It encodes CASSGQGRGANYGYTF.

The V and J genes are TRBV4-3 and TRBJ1-2; the D gene is possibly TRBD1 (6 bases). With 1 base removed from V and 0 bases from J, the gap between germline ends came to 15 bases. Germline V gene data show CDR1 as LGHNA and CDR2 as YSLEER. There are 17 residues in the CDR3. The CDR3 spells CASSQAWGQPSNYGYTF. In DNA form, the CDR3 reads TGCGCCAGCAGCCAAGCTTGGGGACAACCTTCTAACTATGGCTACACCTTC.

The chain has TRBV5-4 and TRBJ2-5; no clear D. Trimming took off 0 bases at V and 0 bases at J, with 15 bases between the two ends. CDR3 length equals 17 residues. Germline assignment: CDR1 SGHNT and CDR2 YYREEE (reference sequence). DNA of the CDR3: TGTGCCAGCAGCTTGGCCGGTTTATCAGTAAACCAAGAGACCCAGTACTTC. It specifies CASSLAGLSVNQETQYF.

The chain joins TRBV11-3 to TRBJ1-3; 7 bases fit TRBD1. The CDR3 sequence is 17 residues long. After removal of 5 bases from V and 0 bases from J, the junction contained 10 bases not matched to a gene. The germline gives CDR1 SGHNT, CDR2 YENEEA. The chain's CDR3 is CASSPDTGASSGNTIYF. The CDR3, as DNA: TGTGCCAGCAGCCCGGACACAGGGGCGAGCTCTGGAAACACCATATATTTT.

The chain recombines TRBV7-8 with TRBJ2-3; 7 bases agree with TRBD1. V was pared by 5 bases and J by 0 bases, with 11 bases of the junction left unmatched. Germline lookup yields CDR1 SGHVS and CDR2 FQNEAQ. The CDR3 runs 17 residues. CDR3 residues: CASSRQAGGSSTDTQYF. In DNA, the CDR3 is TGTGCCAGCAGCCGCCAGGCAGGGGGATCTAGCACAGATACGCAGTATTTT.

V and J are TRBV7-9 and TRBJ1-1; D is possibly TRBD1 (6 bases). V lost 8 bases and J 4 bases, leaving 14 bases between the germline ends. Germline V CDR1 and CDR2: SEHNR, FQNEAQ (reference sequence). This CDR3 has 13 amino acids. CDR3 amino acids: CASAAGASTEAFF. As DNA, the CDR3 is TGTGCCAGCGCGGCAGGGGCATCCACTGAAGCTTTCTTT.